The 10 T cell receptor beta chains below all came from one sample that was sequenced in a study of shared clonotypes between healthy human individuals (TCRdb year 2020). Library construction relied on the immunoSEQ multiplex PCR assay. TCRdb holds this immuneACCESS table with in-frame rearrangements only. Some clones are missing; in checked studies, unresolved V genes explain under half, and the rest has no known cause. This sample gives over 2,000,000 clones in total; about 94% of them show up just once. Jointly, the top ten make up approximately 1.7% of the sample. CD8 naive samples were CD45RO-negative cells positively selected for CCR7, giving a CD45RA+CCR7+ population that excluded TemRA cells. The sequenced sample was naive CD8+ T cells from PBMCs. The cell subset or site label, as the study defines it: CD45RA+CCR7+. The source of these receptors is a man between 18 and 29 years old in good health. Some clones in this sample may be carry-over from other donors' samples.

For the CDR3, the DNA is TGTGCCAGCAGCTTAACTAGCGGGAGCCACGTCGGAGTCTACGAGCAGTACTTC. Its translation: CASSLTSGSHVGVYEQYF. This chain joins TRBV11-2 and TRBJ2-7, with 11 bases fitting TRBD2. Germline lookup yields CDR1 SGHAT and CDR2 FQNNGV. Unmatched junction bases numbered 12, after V lost 2 bases and J lost 3 bases. The CDR3 contains 18 residues.

V gene TRBV19 combines with J gene TRBJ1-1; 7 positions agree with TRBD1. Germline lookup yields CDR1 LNHDA and CDR2 SQIVND (reference sequence). This CDR3 comprises 15 residues. V trimming: 7 bases; J trimming: 11 bases; junction bases outside the gene matches: 19. CDR3 residues: CASTLQMGRGDSAFF. The CDR3 bases are TGTGCCAGTACCCTACAGATGGGCAGGGGGGATTCGGCTTTCTTT.

The V gene is TRBV19, the J gene TRBJ2-1, with unresolved D. V lost 7 bases to trimming and J lost 7 bases, with 8 bases between them. The CDR3 covers 11 residues. Germline loops: CDR1 LNHDA, CDR2 SQIVND (reference sequence). The CDR3 DNA reads as TGTGCCAGTAACGAAGGGAATGAGCAGTTCTTC. Encoded protein: CASNEGNEQFF.

The genes are TRBV2 and TRBJ1-1, with 7 bases matching TRBD1. Losses at the gene ends were 3 bases for V and 8 bases for J; bases not matched to a gene: 9. This CDR3 spans 14 amino acids. Germline values: CDR1 SNHLY, CDR2 FYNNEI. This chain's CDR3 is CASSDVQGVGEAFF. CDR3 coding DNA: TGTGCCAGCAGTGATGTTCAGGGGGTGGGCGAAGCTTTCTTT.

The gene calls are TRBV6-1 and TRBJ2-7; TRBD1 aligns across 8 bases. The CDR3 contains 14 residues. V was pared by 7 bases and J by 5 bases, with 10 bases of the junction left unmatched. Per germline, CDR1 MNHNS and CDR2 SASEGT. CDR3 in amino acids: CASTQRTGGHEQYF. Here the CDR3 DNA reads TGTGCCAGCACCCAGAGAACAGGGGGTCACGAGCAGTACTTC.

CDR3 loop: CASSLRRTGDEQFF. The CDR3 DNA reads as TGTGCCAGCAGCTTAAGAAGGACGGGCGATGAGCAGTTCTTC. This chain connects TRBV7-6 to TRBJ2-1; D is unclear. The ends were cut back, 2 bases at V and 8 bases at J, with 13 bases in the middle. The germline V gene has CDR1 SGHVS and CDR2 FNYEAQ. This CDR3 has 14 residues.

The gene calls are TRBV29-1 and TRBJ2-1; 15 bases map to TRBD2. The germline gives CDR1 SQVTM, CDR2 ANQGSEA. V was clipped by 5 bases and J by 6 bases; unmatched bases: 8. This CDR3 spans 16 amino acids. The CDR3 region has the DNA TGCAGCGTTTCCGGGACTAGCGGGAGGCTTGGCAATGAGCAGTTCTTC. Amino acids: CSVSGTSGRLGNEQFF.

The chain joins TRBV4-3 to TRBJ2-3, with TRBD2 as a possible D gene (6 bases). Trimming took off 3 bases at V and 4 bases at J, with 20 bases between the two ends. This CDR3 is built from 17 residues. CDR1 LGHNA and CDR2 YSLEER come from the germline V gene. The CDR3 is CASSQEPIVGGADTQYF. The CDR3 coding sequence is TGCGCCAGCAGCCAGGAGCCTATAGTGGGAGGAGCAGATACGCAGTATTTT.

The V gene is TRBV5-1, the J gene TRBJ2-1; 8 bases align to TRBD2. CDR3 size: 15 residues. Per germline, CDR1 SGHRS and CDR2 YFSETQ. V gave up 6 bases and J gave up 6 bases; unmatched junction bases: 11. In DNA form, the CDR3 reads TGCGCCAGCACTGGCGGGAGGAGGGGTGGCAATGAGCAGTTCTTC. Its protein is CASTGGRRGGNEQFF.

The V and J genes are TRBV4-2 and TRBJ2-1; D gene uncertain. CDR1 LGHNA and CDR2 YNFKEQ come from the germline V gene. The length of the CDR3 is 13 residues. The V end was cut by 2 bases, the J end by 5 bases, with 7 bases between. DNA of the CDR3: TGTGCCAGCAGCCAAAAAGTTAACAATGAGCAGTTCTTC. This translates into CASSQKVNNEQFF.